These 2 T cell receptor beta chains came from one sample sequenced in a study of shared clonotypes between healthy human individuals. Here immunoSEQ multiplex PCR was the method, and the copy in TCRdb shows in-frame clones only, minus some. This sample carries approximately 1,500,000 clones, roughly 96% of them seen once, and the ten largest clones take 1% to 1.5%. The sample comprised naive CD4+ T cells sorted from blood. Noted subset: CD45RA+ positively selected. The source is a man aged 25-45 years in good health.

The chain combines TRBV7-2 with TRBJ1-2; tentative D call: TRBD1 (6 bases). The CDR3 contains 15 residues. The V gene's germline CDR1 is SGHTA and CDR2 FQGNSA. Trimming stripped 5 bases from V and 2 bases from J, with 15 bases between. The CDR3 reads CASSPRGRLNYGYTF. For the CDR3, the DNA is TGTGCCAGCAGCCCCAGGGGACGCCTGAACTATGGCTACACCTTC. Complete variable domain (other parts from reference TRBV7-2 and TRBJ1-2): GAGVSQSPSNKVTEKGKDVELRCDPISGHTALYWYRQSLGQGLEFLIYFQGNSAPDKSGLPSDRFSAERTGGSVSTLTIQRTQQEDSAVYLCASSPRGRLNYGYTFGSGTRLTVV.

This chain links TRBV18 with TRBJ2-1, with 7 bases lining up with TRBD1. Trimming took 1 base from V and 7 from J; bases not matched to a gene: 7. Germline-derived CDR1 and CDR2 are KGHSH and LQKENI. The CDR3 extends over 15 amino acids. The CDR3 DNA sequence: TGTGCCAGCTCACCACAGGGGGCGAATCTTAATGAGCAGTTCTTC. Its translation: CASSPQGANLNEQFF.